Presented here are 20 T cell receptor beta chains from one specimen sequenced in a study of cytomegalovirus exposure and HLA in healthy donors. Vbeta (60) and Jbeta (13) primers were used in the PCR. Produced via immunoSEQ multiplex PCR; TCRdb's table is partial and in-frame only. Of approximately 190,000 clones in the sample, roughly 80% were seen once. Specimen: PBMCs. The receptors were sampled from a man aged 35-49 years in good health and CMV-seropositive.

J is TRBJ2-7 and V is TRBV6-1, with a tentative D call TRBD1 (6 bases). The V gene's germline CDR1 is MNHNS and CDR2 SASEGT. The CDR3 loop spans 13 amino acids. Trimming removed 6 bases at V and 2 bases at J, with 11 bases between. The CDR3, as DNA: TGTGCCAGCAGCCGGGACACCCCCTACGAGCAGTACTTC. It is translated as CASSRDTPYEQYF.

This rearrangement joins TRBV27 to TRBJ1-1, with D unresolved. V was trimmed by 0 bases and J by 4 bases, leaving 9 bases between them. Per germline, CDR1 MNHEY and CDR2 SMNVEV (reference sequence). CDR3 size: 14 residues. The CDR3 here is CASSLSRAGTEAFF. In DNA, the CDR3 is TGTGCCAGCAGTTTATCGAGGGCGGGCACTGAAGCTTTCTTT.

Of note for this clone: The same CDR3 also results from other DNA sequences found in this sample. This chain connects TRBV6-5 to TRBJ2-7; D is uncertain. Germline assignment: CDR1 MNHEY and CDR2 SVGAGI. The CDR3 is 12 residues long. V was shortened by 6 bases and J by 1 base, with 7 bases between the two germline ends. CDR3 bases: TGTGCCAGCAGCTCCGTATCCTACGAGCAGTACTTC. This encodes CASSSVSYEQYF.

The genes are TRBV12-5 and TRBJ1-2, with a tentative D call TRBD1 (5 bases). The CDR3 loop spans 16 amino acids. Germline V gives CDR1 LGHNT, CDR2 FRNRAP. The V end was cut by 5 bases, the J end by 0 bases, with 16 bases between. The CDR3, as DNA: TGTGCTAGTGGTCCCACCACAGGCCCGGCTAACTATGGCTACACCTTC. Amino acid sequence: CASGPTTGPANYGYTF.

The chain uses TRBV5-1 and TRBJ1-5, with 8 nucleotides matching TRBD1. Germline trimming cut 4 bases from V and 6 bases from J; bases unmatched to any gene: 6. Germline V gene sequence: CDR1 SGHRS, CDR2 YFSETQ. The length of the CDR3 is 14 residues. The CDR3 DNA is TGCGCCAGCAGCCAGACAGGGGCGGGTCAGCCCCAGCATTTT. Translated: CASSQTGAGQPQHF.

This chain uses TRBV6-6 with TRBJ2-7; D unresolved. The CDR3 has 13 residues. Trimming took 3 bases from V and 3 from J, leaving 9 bases between them. Germline assignment: CDR1 MNHNY and CDR2 SVGAGI (reference sequence). CDR3 DNA sequence: TGTGCCAGCAGTTATGGCAGGTACTACGAGCAGTACTTC. Translating it yields CASSYGRYYEQYF.

This clone was detected only a few times. The chain employs TRBV2 and TRBJ2-3, with TRBD1 matching over 9 bases. The CDR3 extends over 14 amino acids. Germline CDR1 is SNHLY and CDR2 is FYNNEI. Trimming at V came to 6 bases and at J to 2 bases, leaving 3 bases not matched to a gene. The CDR3 loop reads CASRGTGPTDTQYF. CDR3 bases: TGTGCCAGCAGGGGGACAGGGCCCACAGATACGCAGTATTTT.

This sequence joins TRBV4-1 and TRBJ2-4; 10 bases are a match to TRBD1. J lost 9 bases, V lost 1 base, and 6 bases had no gene match. CDR1 and CDR2 (germline): MGHRA, YSYEKL. The CDR3 runs 15 residues. CDR3 sequence (DNA): TGCGCCAGCAGCCAAGGTGGGACAGGGGACAGCATTCAGTACTTC. Encoded protein: CASSQGGTGDSIQYF.

The chain has TRBV7-3 and TRBJ2-6; 7 bases align to TRBD2. In germline, CDR1 is SGHTA, CDR2 FQGTGA. The CDR3 runs to 16 residues. J was trimmed by 2 bases and V by 1 base; bases with no gene match: 2. CDR3 region: CASSLRAGAGANVLTF. CDR3 bases: TGTGCCAGCAGCTTAAGGGCGGGGGCTGGGGCCAACGTCCTGACTTTC.

The CDR3 region has the DNA TGTGCCAGCAGCTTGTTAGCGGGGGTCACAGATACGCAGTATTTT. This codes for CASSLLAGVTDTQYF. This chain uses TRBV5-6 with TRBJ2-3; 9 bases match TRBD2. The CDR3 covers 15 residues. V lost 1 base, J lost 2 bases, and 2 bases stayed unmatched. The germline gives CDR1 SGHDT, CDR2 YYEEEE.

This chain uses TRBV7-9 with TRBJ2-1, with a possible D match to TRBD2 (5 bases). V lost 4 bases and J 1 base, leaving 11 bases between the germline ends. This CDR3 region has 15 residues. CDR1 is SEHNR, CDR2 FQNEAQ, per germline (reference sequence). The CDR3 loop reads CASSSEGGSYNEQFF. The CDR3 bases are TGTGCCAGCAGCTCAGAAGGCGGGTCCTACAATGAGCAGTTCTTC.

The chain combines TRBV13 with TRBJ1-4; tentative D call: TRBD1 (6 bases). Germline V gene sequence: CDR1 PRHDT, CDR2 FYEKMQ (reference sequence). The CDR3 has 17 residues. The germline V and J ends were trimmed by 5 bases and 3 bases, with 19 bases remaining between them. Written as DNA, the CDR3 is TGTGCCAGCAGCAAAACTGAAGAGGGGACATCTAATGAAAAACTGTTTTTT. Residues: CASSKTEEGTSNEKLFF.

The CDR3 sequence is CASSSTGVSNIQYF. CDR3 nucleotide sequence: TGTGCCAGCAGTTCGACAGGGGTTTCAAACATTCAGTACTTC. V and J are TRBV7-9 and TRBJ2-4; 8 nucleotides align to TRBD1. Losses at the gene ends were 6 bases for V and 6 bases for J; bases not matched to a gene: 7. Germline V gene sequence: CDR1 SEHNR, CDR2 FQNEAQ (reference sequence). The CDR3 loop spans 14 amino acids.

This clone was seen only a few times. The chain couples TRBV7-9 to TRBJ2-5, with unresolved D. This CDR3 contains 13 residues. CDR1 is SEHNR, CDR2 FQNEAQ, per germline (reference sequence). The V end lost 6 bases, the J end lost 5 bases, and 13 bases lay between the germline ends. The CDR3 nucleotides are TGTGCCAGCAGATCCATTGGTCGGGAGACCCAGTACTTC. Encoded protein: CASRSIGRETQYF. The full variable domain, with the rest looked up from reference TRBV7-9 and TRBJ2-5, is DTGVSQNPRHKITKRGQNVTFRCDPISEHNRLYWYRQTLGQGPEFLTYFQNEAQLEKSRLLSDRFSAERPKGSFSTLEIQRTEQGDSAMYLCASRSIGRETQYFGPGTRLLVL.

J is TRBJ2-7 and V is TRBV30; tentative D call: TRBD1 (5 bases). Per the germline V gene, CDR1 is GTSNPN and CDR2 is SVGIG (reference sequence). V gave up 3 bases and J gave up 0 bases, with 12 bases separating them. The length of the CDR3 is 14 residues. CDR3 sequence: CAWRRTRSSYEQYF. The CDR3 nucleotides are TGTGCCTGGAGACGGACACGGAGCTCCTACGAGCAGTACTTC.

The chain is built from TRBV7-8 and TRBJ1-4, with 7 bases that match TRBD1. V was pared by 5 bases and J by 6 bases, with 9 bases of the junction left unmatched. The length of the CDR3 is 15 residues. Per germline, CDR1 SGHVS and CDR2 FQNEAQ. CDR3: CASSEQGRSYEKLFF. The CDR3 bases are TGTGCCAGCAGCGAACAGGGGCGGTCATATGAAAAACTGTTTTTT.

The rearrangement links TRBV19 to TRBJ2-2, with D tentatively TRBD1 (6 bases). V shed 4 bases and J shed 4 bases, with 16 bases lying between them. Germline CDR1 reads LNHDA; CDR2 reads SQIVND (reference sequence). The CDR3 is 16 residues long. The CDR3 sequence: CASSSPSGTLTGELFF. The CDR3 DNA reads as TGTGCCAGTAGTAGTCCCTCCGGGACACTCACCGGGGAGCTGTTTTTT.

This chain joins TRBV11-2 and TRBJ1-2; D unclear. CDR3 length equals 15 residues. Germline lookup yields CDR1 SGHAT and CDR2 FQNNGV. The V gene lost 6 bases and the J gene lost 4 bases, with 18 bases spanning the gap. CDR3 coding DNA: TGTGCCAGCAGTTTGGATCACAGCTCCGGCTATGGCTACACCTTC. Translating gives CASSLDHSSGYGYTF.

This clone came up a few times. The V call is TRBV7-8, the J call TRBJ2-7; weak D call: TRBD2 (5 bases). Germline CDR1 is SGHVS and CDR2 is FQNEAQ. CDR3 length equals 13 residues. V was clipped by 5 bases and J by 6 bases, with 14 bases between them. The CDR3 protein is CASSQGRGREQYF. In DNA form, the CDR3 reads TGTGCCAGCAGCCAAGGACGGGGTCGCGAGCAGTACTTC.

This chain links TRBV9 with TRBJ1-1, with D possibly matching TRBD1 (5 bases). V shed 1 base and J shed 1 base, with 8 bases lying between them. This CDR3 has 14 residues. Germline loops: CDR1 SGDLS, CDR2 YYNGEE. The CDR3 bases are TGTGCCAGCAGCGTAATGGGGCAGAACACTGAAGCTTTCTTT. Its translation is CASSVMGQNTEAFF.